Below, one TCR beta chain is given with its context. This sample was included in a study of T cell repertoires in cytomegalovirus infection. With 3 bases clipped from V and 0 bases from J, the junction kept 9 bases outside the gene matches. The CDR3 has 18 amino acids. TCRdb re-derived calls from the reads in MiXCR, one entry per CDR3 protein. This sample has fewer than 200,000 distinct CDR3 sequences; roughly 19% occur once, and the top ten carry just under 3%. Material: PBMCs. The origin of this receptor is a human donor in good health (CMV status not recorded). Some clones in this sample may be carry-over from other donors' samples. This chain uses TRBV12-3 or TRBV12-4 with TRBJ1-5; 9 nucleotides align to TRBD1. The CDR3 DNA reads TGTGCCAGCAGTTTTACCGGGACAGGGACGGGTAGCAATCAGCCCCAGCATTTT. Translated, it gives CASSFTGTGTGSNQPQHF.